This is a list of T cell receptor beta chains from one sample in a study of T cell responses to AZD1222 COVID-19 vaccine. Profiled with immunoSEQ multiplex PCR; TCRdb holds only in-frame clones, not every one. Of 90,000 to 100,000 clones listed, approximately 87% were seen once; the top ten hold 12%. The starting material was peripheral blood, obtained 28 days after the second AZD1222 dose. Source of these receptors: an adult who received the AZD1222 COVID-19 vaccine. Each CDR3 is given without its conserved first and last residue.

TRBV3-1/TRBV3-2 ASSQELAGAYEQY
TRBV4-2 ASSQAGPTSGRTDTQY
TRBV6-5 ASLMGYEQY
TRBV28 ASMGTGLASYGYT
TRBV5-1 ASSLSGGYNEQF
TRBV27 ASSLNYPSYEQY
TRBV27 ASSPGQGTASLH
TRBV6-6 ASSYQKVPEAF
TRBV3-1/TRBV3-2 ASSPDPDTLNTGELF
TRBV19 ASSPRGGVLEQF
TRBV7-3 ASSFGAGSYNEQF
TRBV14 ASSHPGLAGGPPF
TRBV5-4 ASSLNLQGAFETQY
TRBV7-6 ASSLGADGSNSPLH
TRBV6-4 ASSKDRGTEAF
TRBV9 ASTPDRAGGRYNEQF
TRBV20-1 SASTQGANTEAF
TRBV4-2 ASSQDYRAPGGYT
TRBV28 ASSWGRNEQY
TRBV4-3 ASSQDRGLNYGYT
TRBV28 ASQRDRNNYGYT
TRBV11-1 ASSTGQGSNTEAF
TRBV27 ASSVFGVGTEAF
TRBV4-1 ASSPGTGASNQPQH
TRBV5-4 ASSLVRDSFTGELF
TRBV5-6 ASSLGTGKEAF
TRBV6-2/TRBV6-3 ASSYSSGGFYNEQF
TRBV5-4 ASSLRANYGYT
TRBV2 ASRGQANSPLH
TRBV6-5 ASSYLGTGTYEQY
TRBV28 ASSLAGTNYYGYT
TRBV7-2 ASSLAAGVSQSPLH
TRBV18 ASSPKNWDSEAF
TRBV15 ATSRVAGAQETQY
TRBV10-1 ASSESARGKEY
TRBV6-1 ASSERVRFSGNTIY
TRBV6-1 ASSERVRSGIENSPLH
TRBV12-3/TRBV12-4 ASSVVVGETQY
TRBV7-3 ASSLSRWGCEKLF
TRBV30 AWSVGQGGNYGYT
TRBV5-1 ASFTGIRTGELF
TRBV6-6 ASSYSNSGNTIY
TRBV29-1 SVETMGYT
TRBV5-1 ASSRTPDSGNTIY
TRBV19 ASSSIDRGRTKNIQY
TRBV5-1 ASSLDFAGRSSYNEQF
TRBV30 AWRGQGDPEAF